Reported below is one TCR beta chain. The antigen is not known. This specimen belongs to a study of radiotherapy plus CTLA-4 blockade in lung cancer. After removal of 7 bases from V and 5 bases from J, the junction contained 12 bases not matched to a gene. Germline values: CDR1 MGHRA, CDR2 YSYEKL. This CDR3 is built from 16 residues. Focal radiation with ipilimumab CTLA-4 blockade was given to patients with chemo-refractory metastatic non-small-cell lung cancer. Here immunoSEQ multiplex PCR was the method, and the copy in TCRdb shows in-frame clones only, minus some. This repertoire shows 40,000 or so clones, about 86% found once; its top ten account for roughly 22%. Study results and limitations: Tumor-derived TCR clones expanded in blood after radiotherapy plus ipilimumab.

The receptor comes from a human donor with non-small cell lung cancer whose response to radiotherapy plus ipilimumab could not be evaluated. The input for sequencing was peripheral blood, taken from a patient treated with radiotherapy plus ipilimumab. The chain joins TRBV4-1 to TRBJ2-1, with 9 nucleotides matching TRBD2. CDR3 coding DNA: TGCGCCAGCAAGGCCAATAGCGGGAGAGATCACAATGAGCAGTTCTTC. Its translation: CASKANSGRDHNEQFF.